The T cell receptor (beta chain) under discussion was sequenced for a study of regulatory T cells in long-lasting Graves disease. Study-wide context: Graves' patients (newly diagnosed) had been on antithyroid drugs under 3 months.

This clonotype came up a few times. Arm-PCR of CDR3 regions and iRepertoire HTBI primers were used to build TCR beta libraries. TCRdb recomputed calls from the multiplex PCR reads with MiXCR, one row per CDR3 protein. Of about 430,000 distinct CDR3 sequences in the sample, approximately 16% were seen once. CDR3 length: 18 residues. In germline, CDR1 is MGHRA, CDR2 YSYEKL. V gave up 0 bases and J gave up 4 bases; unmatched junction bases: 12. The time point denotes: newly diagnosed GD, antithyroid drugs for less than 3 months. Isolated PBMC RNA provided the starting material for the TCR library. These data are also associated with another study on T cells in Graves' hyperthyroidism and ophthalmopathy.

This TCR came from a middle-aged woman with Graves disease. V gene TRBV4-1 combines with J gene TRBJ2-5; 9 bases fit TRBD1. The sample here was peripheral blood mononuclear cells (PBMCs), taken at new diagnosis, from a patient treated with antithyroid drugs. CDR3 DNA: TGCGCCAGCAGCCAAGAAGATTTGGGGACAGGGCGAGGAGAGACCCAGTACTTC. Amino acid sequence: CASSQEDLGTGRGETQYF.